Below are 28 T cell receptor beta chains sequenced from a single sample in a study of regulatory T cells in long-lasting Graves disease. Construction of the TCR beta libraries employed iRepertoire HTBI primers in conjunction with Arm-PCR of CDR3 regions. From the multiplex PCR reads, TCRdb called clonotypes with MiXCR, one entry per CDR3 protein. The profile covers about 540,000 distinct CDR3 sequences, with 13% appearing a single time and roughly 9.7% taken by the ten largest. Time point noted: newly diagnosed GD, antithyroid drugs for less than 3 months. Researchers made the TCR library from RNA that was extracted from PBMCs. These data were likewise used in another study, on T cells in Graves' hyperthyroidism and ophthalmopathy.

Sequenced here: peripheral blood mononuclear cells (PBMCs), sampled at new diagnosis, from a patient treated with antithyroid drugs. These receptors were collected from a man aged 30-40 years with Graves disease.

This clonotype was counted ten times or more. The chain couples TRBV2 to TRBJ2-6; D call uncertain. Per germline, CDR1 SNHLY and CDR2 FYNNEI. The ends were cut back, 7 bases at V and 0 bases at J, with 7 bases in the middle. The CDR3 has 14 residues. Here the CDR3 DNA reads TGTGCCAGCAAACCGCCCTCTGGGGCCAACGTCCTGACTTTC. This encodes CASKPPSGANVLTF.

The CDR3 DNA is TGTGCCAGTGGCCATACAGGGGGCCGGGGTTCCATGAACACTGAAGCTTTCTTT. Its protein is CASGHTGGRGSMNTEAFF. This chain joins TRBV19 and TRBJ1-1; 9 bases align to TRBD1. Germline V lookup: CDR1 LNHDA, CDR2 SQIVND (reference sequence). This CDR3 contains 18 residues. V trimming: 8 bases; J trimming: 0 bases; junction bases outside the gene matches: 16.

This clonotype has at least ten counts. Germline and junction disagree at one end, which may indicate a read error. V usage is TRBV29-1 and J usage is TRBJ2-4; tentatively, D is TRBD1 or TRBD2 (5 bases each). This CDR3 comprises 11 residues. Germline V gives CDR1 SQVTM, CDR2 ANQGSEA. CDR3 sequence (DNA): TGCAGCGTCCCAAGAGGGACGGCCCAGACCTTC. Protein sequence: CSVPRGTAQTF.

This clonotype has only a few counts. V gene TRBV7-2 combines with J gene TRBJ2-7, with TRBD2 matching over 10 bases. The germline gives CDR1 SGHTA, CDR2 FQGNSA. CDR3 length: 14 amino acids. Trimming took 5 bases from V and 4 from J; bases not matched to a gene: 5. The CDR3, as DNA: TGTGCCAGCAGCCCCCATAGCGGGAGGTACGAGCAGTACTTC. Protein product: CASSPHSGRYEQYF. Full variable domain (rest looked up from reference TRBV7-2 and TRBJ2-7): GAGVSQSPSNKVTEKGKDVELRCDPISGHTALYWYRQSLGQGLEFLIYFQGNSAPDKSGLPSDRFSAERTGGSVSTLTIQRTQQEDSAVYLCASSPHSGRYEQYFGPGTRLTVT.

This clonotype was counted many times. This chain connects TRBV6-1 to TRBJ1-5; D remains ambiguous. The germline V and J ends were trimmed by 1 base and 3 bases, with 10 bases remaining between them. CDR3 length equals 15 residues. The germline V gene encodes CDR1 MNHNS and CDR2 SASEGT. CDR3 coding DNA: TGTGCCAGCAGTGAAGGTGGCAGCACCAATCAGCCCCAGCATTTT. This sequence encodes CASSEGGSTNQPQHF.

The sample holds many counts of this clonotype. This chain uses TRBV5-1 with TRBJ2-1, with 7 bases fitting TRBD2. The length of the CDR3 is 15 residues. The V gene's germline CDR1 is SGHRS and CDR2 YFSETQ. The junction had 10 bases not matched to a gene; V was cut back by 4 bases and J by 6 bases. The CDR3: CASSRRGVEGNEQFF. The CDR3 DNA sequence: TGCGCCAGCAGCCGACGGGGGGTCGAGGGCAATGAGCAGTTCTTC. The whole variable domain, remainder taken from reference TRBV5-1 and TRBJ2-1, is KAGVTQTPRYLIKTRGQQVTLSCSPISGHRSVSWYQQTPGQGLQFLFEYFSETQRNKGNFPGRFSGRQFSNSRSEMNVSTLELGDSALYLCASSRRGVEGNEQFFGPGTRLTVL.

This clonotype was observed many times. The rearrangement joins TRBV20-1 to TRBJ1-1; 7 bases fit TRBD1. The CDR3 runs 15 residues. In germline, CDR1 is DFQATT, CDR2 SNEGSKA (reference sequence). The junction had 9 bases not matched to a gene; V was cut back by 1 base and J by 4 bases. The chain's CDR3 is CSARVGTAARTEAFF. The CDR3 DNA reads as TGCAGTGCTAGAGTTGGGACAGCCGCCCGCACTGAAGCTTTCTTT.

This clonotype was observed at least ten times. The V call is TRBV20-1, the J call TRBJ2-1, with D tentatively TRBD2 (6 bases). The germline V gene has CDR1 DFQATT and CDR2 SNEGSKA (reference sequence). V dropped 7 bases and J dropped 8 bases, with 18 bases sitting between them. This CDR3 is built from 13 residues. This CDR3 reads CSGRRLRDYEQFF. The CDR3 region has the DNA TGCAGTGGACGTCGCTTGCGGGACTATGAGCAGTTCTTC.

This clonotype was found many times. This chain joins TRBV5-1 and TRBJ2-2; tentative D call: TRBD1 (6 bases). There are 16 residues in the CDR3. V was clipped by 4 bases and J by 0 bases, with 13 bases between them. Germline V gene lookup returns CDR1 SGHRS and CDR2 YFSETQ. CDR3 protein: CASSPSGTPNTGELFF. In DNA form, the CDR3 reads TGCGCCAGCAGCCCCTCCGGGACACCGAACACCGGGGAGCTGTTTTTT.

This clonotype was detected only a few times. J is TRBJ1-5 and V is TRBV28; 7 nucleotides align to TRBD1. The CDR3 totals 14 residues. Germline assignment: CDR1 MDHEN and CDR2 SYDVKM. J was trimmed by 3 bases and V by 5 bases; bases with no gene match: 4. Here the CDR3 DNA reads TGTGCCAGCAGTCTGGACAGGAACAATCAGCCCCAGCATTTT. This sequence encodes CASSLDRNNQPQHF.

There are many counts of this clonotype. The V call is TRBV7-2, the J call TRBJ2-7, with D possibly being TRBD1 (5 bases). The CDR3 is made up of 15 amino acids. V lost 5 bases, J lost 2 bases, and 16 bases lay in between. The germline V gene has CDR1 SGHTA and CDR2 FQGNSA. The CDR3 region is CASSLTTARAYEQYF. The CDR3 region has the DNA TGTGCCAGCAGCCTTACTACCGCCAGGGCCTACGAGCAGTACTTC.

This clonotype was counted a few times. The rearrangement links TRBV20-1 to TRBJ2-1; 12 nucleotides match TRBD2. Per germline, CDR1 DFQATT and CDR2 SNEGSKA (reference sequence). There are 16 residues in the CDR3. V was pared by 0 bases and J by 8 bases, with 8 bases of the junction left unmatched. CDR3 region: CSARDLTSGSRDEQFF. The DNA for the CDR3 is TGCAGTGCTAGAGACCTGACTAGCGGGAGTCGCGATGAGCAGTTCTTC.

The rearrangement joins TRBV10-2 to TRBJ2-3; D is unclear. Germline assignment: CDR1 WSHSY and CDR2 SAAADI. The V end was cut by 7 bases, the J end by 5 bases, with 7 bases between. The CDR3 totals 11 residues. CDR3 in amino acids: CASTGQDTQYF. The DNA for the CDR3 is TGCGCCAGCACCGGTCAAGATACGCAGTATTTT.

This clonotype was recorded many times. This rearrangement joins TRBV20-1 to TRBJ2-1; 9 positions agree with TRBD2. From germline, CDR1 is DFQATT and CDR2 SNEGSKA (reference sequence). This CDR3 is built from 15 residues. With V trimmed by 5 bases and J by 7 bases, 12 bases remained unmatched. CDR3 residues: CSAAELAGSPNEQFF. In DNA form, the CDR3 reads TGCAGTGCTGCGGAGCTAGCGGGATCACCGAATGAGCAGTTCTTC.

The rearrangement links TRBV20-1 to TRBJ2-5, with 8 bases fitting TRBD1. This CDR3 contains 12 residues. Losses at the gene ends were 6 bases for V and 4 bases for J; bases not matched to a gene: 4. Germline lookup yields CDR1 DFQATT and CDR2 SNEGSKA (reference sequence). The CDR3 loop reads CSADRGRETQYF. The CDR3 coding sequence is TGCAGTGCAGACAGGGGACGAGAGACCCAGTACTTC.

This clonotype occurred many times. The rearrangement joins TRBV25-1 to TRBJ1-1; 7 bases line up with TRBD1. Germline loops: CDR1 MGHDK, CDR2 SYGVNS. V gave up 6 bases and J gave up 1 base; unmatched junction bases: 5. This CDR3 has 14 residues. The CDR3 loop reads CASRIGQANTEAFF. The CDR3 nucleotides read TGTGCCAGCAGGATCGGACAGGCGAACACTGAAGCTTTCTTT.

The chain has TRBV6-2 or TRBV6-3 and TRBJ1-5, with 7 bases identical to TRBD1. The germline gives CDR1 MNHEY, CDR2 SVGEGT. V lost 0 bases to trimming and J lost 3 bases; unmatched junction nucleotides: 5. CDR3 length: 16 residues. CDR3 in DNA: TGTGCCAGCAGTTACTCCACAGGGGTCTCCAATCAGCCCCAGCATTTT. It specifies CASSYSTGVSNQPQHF.

CDR3 residues: CASGLPGNEKLFF. The CDR3 DNA sequence: TGTGCTAGTGGTTTGCCAGGAAATGAAAAACTGTTTTTT. The rearrangement joins TRBV12-5 to TRBJ1-4; D ambiguous. CDR1 and CDR2 (germline): LGHNT, FRNRAP. This CDR3 is built from 13 residues. V dropped 2 bases and J dropped 5 bases, with 6 bases sitting between them. The complete variable domain, with remaining parts taken from reference TRBV12-5 and TRBJ1-4, reads DARVTQTPRHKVTEMGQEVTMRCQPILGHNTVFWYRQTMMQGLELLAYFRNRAPLDDSGMPKDRFSAEMPDATLATLKIQPSEPRDSAVYFCASGLPGNEKLFFGSGTQLSVL.

This clonotype was found many times. The chain is built from TRBV7-2 and TRBJ2-7; TRBD2 aligns across 7 bases. The CDR3 extends over 16 amino acids. The germline V gene encodes CDR1 SGHTA and CDR2 FQGNSA. The junction had 8 bases not matched to a gene; V was cut back by 3 bases and J by 0 bases. CDR3 nucleotides: TGTGCCAGCAGCTTGGGCGGGGGAACGCTCTCCTACGAGCAGTACTTC. Its translation: CASSLGGGTLSYEQYF.

In this sample, this clonotype turned up many times. The rearrangement joins TRBV29-1 to TRBJ2-1; 11 bases match TRBD2. J was trimmed by 0 bases and V by 6 bases; bases with no gene match: 13. Germline CDR1 and CDR2: SQVTM and ANQGSEA. The CDR3 contains 18 residues. This CDR3 is CSVCLAGGFKSSYNEQFF. The CDR3 DNA is TGCAGCGTCTGCCTAGCGGGAGGCTTTAAGAGCTCCTACAATGAGCAGTTCTTC.

The CDR3 loop reads CASSPIPGGRYEQYF. The CDR3 nucleotides read TGTGCCAGCAGCCCCATCCCGGGGGGTAGGTACGAGCAGTACTTC. This chain connects TRBV12-3 or TRBV12-4 to TRBJ2-7; 7 bases agree with TRBD2. V trimming: 6 bases; J trimming: 4 bases; junction bases outside the gene matches: 12. The CDR3 consists of 15 residues.

The table lists this clonotype with a few counts. A read error may account for a junction end that differs from germline. The chain combines TRBV20-1 with TRBJ2-5; 7 bases align to TRBD1. Per the germline V gene, CDR1 is DFQATT and CDR2 is SNEGSKA (reference sequence). The CDR3 runs to 12 residues. In DNA form, the CDR3 reads TGCAGTGCTAGGAGGGGGCAAGGGACCCAGTACTTC. Amino acid sequence: CSARRGQGTQYF.

There are many counts of this clonotype. The chain uses TRBV10-3 and TRBJ2-5; the D gene is possibly TRBD1 (6 bases). The CDR3 length is 13 residues. Trimming cost V 6 bases and J 1 base, with 9 bases left between them. Germline CDR1 reads ENHRY; CDR2 reads SYGVKD. The CDR3, as DNA: TGTGCCATCAGCGGGACACTCCAAGAGACCCAGTACTTC. Protein sequence: CAISGTLQETQYF.

In this sample, this clonotype turned up many times. The chain uses TRBV27 and TRBJ2-3; a possible D gene is TRBD1 (6 bases). The CDR3 is 16 amino acids. V lost 3 bases to trimming and J lost 0 bases, with 13 bases between them. Germline CDR1 reads MNHEY; CDR2 reads SMNVEV (reference sequence). CDR3 protein: CASSLRTDASTDTQYF. CDR3 sequence (DNA): TGTGCCAGCAGTTTGCGGACAGACGCTAGCACAGATACGCAGTATTTT.

This clonotype was found many times. DNA for the CDR3: TGTGCCACCAGTGATTCGACCGGGACTAGCGGGCCACCGTTCTTC. This encodes CATSDSTGTSGPPFF. This rearrangement joins TRBV24-1 to TRBJ2-1; 12 nucleotides line up with TRBD2. The CDR3 spans 15 residues. CDR1 KGHDR and CDR2 SFDVKD come from the germline V gene. J lost 15 bases, V lost 2 bases, and 10 bases had no gene match.

This chain joins TRBV19 and TRBJ1-2; D possibly corresponds to TRBD1 (6 bases). CDR3 size: 14 residues. CDR1 is LNHDA and CDR2 is SQIVND in the germline V gene (reference sequence). The V end was cut by 3 bases, the J end by 4 bases, with 12 bases between. CDR3 region: CASSMGAGPYGYTF. The CDR3 DNA is TGTGCCAGTAGTATGGGGGCAGGCCCCTATGGCTACACCTTC.

This clonotype was detected only a few times. V gene TRBV5-1 combines with J gene TRBJ1-1; D unclear. Germline V gene data show CDR1 as SGHRS and CDR2 as YFSETQ. The CDR3 runs 12 residues. V was pared by 7 bases and J by 7 bases, with 14 bases between. The CDR3 reads CASGNSGYEAFF. In DNA, the CDR3 is TGCGCCAGCGGAAACTCGGGTTATGAAGCTTTCTTT.

In this sample, this clonotype turned up a few times. The chain employs TRBV6-1 and TRBJ1-1; the match to TRBD1 covers 7 bases. Germline lookup yields CDR1 MNHNS and CDR2 SASEGT. The CDR3 length is 16 residues. Losses at the gene ends were 6 bases for V and 0 bases for J; bases not matched to a gene: 10. Written as DNA, the CDR3 is TGTGCCAGCAGGTCTTCCGGGACAGTCATGAACACTGAAGCTTTCTTT. It codes for CASRSSGTVMNTEAFF.